Listed below are T cell receptor beta chains from one sample, sequenced in a study of Ad26.COV2.S vaccination and SARS-CoV-2 variants. This table comes from immunoSEQ multiplex PCR, and its TCRdb copy is limited to in-frame clones, with some not included. Of around 140,000 clones in the sample, about nine tenths were seen once. Sequencing was performed on peripheral blood, taken after recovery from COVID-19. The receptors shown here come from a human donor who had recovered from COVID-19. CDR3s include the opening cysteine and the closing phenylalanine or tryptophan. The D gene is left open where the match is weak. Rows may omit the clone size; those that give it use once, few, many or a size class.

CDR3 length	clone size	J gene	V gene	D gene	CDR3 protein	CDR3 DNA
14	.	TRBJ2-5	TRBV5-6	TRBD1	CASSWDRASETQYF	TGTGCCAGCAGCTGGGACAGGGCTTCGGAGACCCAGTACTTC
17	.	TRBJ1-1	TRBV5-6	TRBD1	CASSGPGQGARNTEAFF	TGTGCCAGCAGCGGGCCGGGACAGGGGGCGCGGAACACTGAAGCTTTCTTT
16	.	TRBJ1-2	TRBV6-2/TRBV6-3	TRBD1	CASSYSRTGGSYGYTF	TGTGCCAGCAGTTACTCACGGACAGGGGGCAGCTATGGCTACACCTTC
13	few	TRBJ2-7	TRBV7-9	.	CASSLSDSGEQYF	TGTGCCAGCAGCTTGTCCGATTCTGGCGAGCAGTACTTC
15	.	TRBJ2-2	TRBV4-1	.	CASSWGIFNTGELFF	TGCGCCAGCAGCTGGGGGATCTTTAACACCGGGGAGCTGTTTTTT
12	.	TRBJ2-3	TRBV3-1/TRBV3-2	.	CASSEGLRGQYF	TGTGCCAGCTCTGAGGGCCTCCGAGGGCAGTATTTT
14	.	TRBJ1-5	TRBV6-5	TRBD1	CASRTGVRNQPQHF	TGTGCCAGCAGAACAGGGGTCCGCAATCAGCCCCAGCATTTT
14	.	TRBJ2-3	TRBV7-2	.	CASSLTGSTDTQYF	TGTGCCAGCAGCTTAACTGGGAGCACAGATACGCAGTATTTT
17	.	TRBJ2-1	TRBV14	.	CASSQGPGLRWSNEQFF	TGTGCCAGCAGCCAAGGTCCGGGACTTAGGTGGAGCAATGAGCAGTTCTTC
14	once	TRBJ1-1	TRBV7-9	.	CASSLRWGNTEAFF	TGTGCCAGCAGCCTTCGGTGGGGGAACACTGAAGCTTTCTTT
13	.	TRBJ1-5	TRBV5-5	.	CASSLTWDQPQHF	TGTGCCAGCAGCTTAACATGGGATCAGCCCCAGCATTTT
16	.	TRBJ1-6	TRBV19	.	CASSSAFSGDNSPLHF	TGTGCCAGTAGCTCGGCCTTCTCCGGGGATAATTCACCCCTCCACTTT
15	.	TRBJ1-1	TRBV2	.	CASSVLTGLNTEAFF	TGTGCCAGCAGCGTACTCACAGGGTTGAACACTGAAGCTTTCTTT
15	.	TRBJ1-3	TRBV6-1	.	CASSELKGSGNTIYF	TGTGCCAGCAGTGAACTTAAGGGTTCCGGAAACACCATATATTTT
14	.	TRBJ1-4	TRBV13	.	CASKAGGRDQKLFF	TGTGCCAGCAAGGCGGGGGGGCGGGATCAAAAACTGTTTTTT
15	.	TRBJ1-4	TRBV28	.	CASSLRGEGGEKLFF	TGTGCCAGCAGTTTAAGGGGCGAGGGAGGGGAAAAACTGTTTTTT
13	.	TRBJ2-7	TRBV27	.	CASSGRDGDEQYF	TGTGCCAGCAGTGGCCGGGACGGGGACGAGCAGTACTTC
16	.	TRBJ1-3	TRBV18	.	CASSPDRAGSGNTIYF	TGTGCCAGCTCACCGGACCGGGCAGGCTCTGGAAACACCATATATTTT
13	.	TRBJ1-6	TRBV28	.	CASMGDYNSPLHF	TGTGCCAGCATGGGTGATTATAATTCACCCCTCCACTTT
17	.	TRBJ2-3	TRBV3-1/TRBV3-2	TRBD2	CASSQETSGGGADTQYF	TGTGCCAGCAGCCAAGAAACTAGCGGGGGTGGCGCAGATACGCAGTATTTT
17	.	TRBJ2-2	TRBV9	TRBD2	CASSAGGKLDSAGELFF	TGTGCCAGCAGCGCCGGGGGGAAATTAGATTCTGCCGGGGAGCTGTTTTTT
15	.	TRBJ2-3	TRBV6-2/TRBV6-3	.	CASSYDKERPDTQYF	TGTGCCAGCAGTTATGACAAGGAAAGGCCAGATACGCAGTATTTT
13	.	TRBJ2-1	TRBV6-5	.	CASSPPGSREWFF	TGTGCCAGCAGTCCCCCGGGTTCGAGGGAATGGTTCTTC
15	.	TRBJ1-5	TRBV25-1	.	CASSAPGRSNQPQHF	TGTGCCAGCAGTGCCCCGGGACGGTCAAATCAGCCCCAGCATTTT
15	.	TRBJ1-1	TRBV6-7	.	CASSFPGGGRTEAFF	TGTGCCAGCAGTTTCCCCGGGGGCGGACGGACTGAAGCTTTCTTT
11	.	TRBJ2-7	TRBV7-9	.	CASSFGHEQYF	TGTGCCAGCAGCTTCGGACACGAGCAGTACTTC
15	.	TRBJ1-5	TRBV5-1	TRBD1	CASSRTGNSNQPQHF	TGCGCCAGCAGCCGGACAGGGAACAGCAATCAGCCCCAGCATTTT
13	.	TRBJ2-1	TRBV10-2	TRBD2	CASYLAGGREQFF	TGCGCCAGCTACCTAGCGGGGGGGAGGGAGCAGTTCTTC
11	once	TRBJ1-1	TRBV28	.	CASSLVEEAFF	TGTGCCAGCAGTTTGGTAGAGGAAGCTTTCTTT
13	.	TRBJ1-1	TRBV18	.	CASSAGRISEAFF	TGTGCCAGCTCAGCCGGGAGAATTTCTGAAGCTTTCTTT
13	.	TRBJ1-1	TRBV3-1/TRBV3-2	.	CASSHGGYTEAFF	TGTGCCAGCAGCCATGGAGGATACACTGAAGCTTTCTTT
11	.	TRBJ2-7	TRBV6-5	.	CASSYEYEQYF	TGTGCCAGCAGTTACGAGTACGAGCAGTACTTC
16	.	TRBJ2-7	TRBV28	TRBD2	CASSFVFGGSSYEQYF	TGTGCCAGCAGTTTTGTATTTGGCGGGAGCTCCTACGAGCAGTACTTC
14	.	TRBJ1-1	TRBV6-6	.	CASSYSEGPTEAFF	TGTGCCAGCAGTTACTCTGAGGGGCCCACTGAAGCTTTCTTT
13	.	TRBJ2-1	TRBV19	.	CASSLPGRNEQFF	TGTGCCAGTAGTCTTCCGGGGCGGAATGAGCAGTTCTTC
15	.	TRBJ2-7	TRBV9	TRBD1	CASSVEDRLVYEQYF	TGTGCCAGCAGCGTAGAGGACAGGTTGGTCTACGAGCAGTACTTC
13	.	TRBJ2-7	TRBV2	.	CASRVEGGYEQYF	TGTGCCAGCCGTGTCGAGGGCGGGTACGAGCAGTACTTC
13	.	TRBJ1-5	TRBV5-1	.	CASSEGPNQPQHF	TGCGCCAGCAGCGAGGGCCCTAATCAGCCCCAGCATTTT
15	.	TRBJ1-1	TRBV28	.	CASSLEGLMNTEAFF	TGTGCCAGCAGTTTGGAAGGGCTCATGAACACTGAAGCTTTCTTT
14	.	TRBJ1-5	TRBV28	.	CASTLAGANQPQHF	TGTGCCAGCACCCTAGCGGGGGCCAATCAGCCCCAGCATTTT
12	few	TRBJ2-2	TRBV30	.	CAWSPRTGELFF	TGTGCCTGGAGTCCCCGCACCGGGGAGCTGTTTTTT
15	.	TRBJ1-3	TRBV25-1	.	CASSGRGLSGNTIYF	TGTGCCAGCAGTGGGCGCGGCCTCTCTGGAAACACCATATATTTT
14	.	TRBJ1-2	TRBV7-9	.	CASSLGGLGYGYTF	TGTGCCAGCAGCTTAGGGGGTTTAGGCTATGGCTACACCTTC
14	.	TRBJ1-6	TRBV7-2	TRBD1	CASSYSDRGGPLHF	TGTGCCAGCAGCTACAGTGACAGGGGCGGACCCCTCCACTTT
17	.	TRBJ2-2	TRBV5-1	.	CASSLGIGQGWTGELFF	TGCGCCAGCAGCTTGGGAATCGGGCAGGGTTGGACCGGGGAGCTGTTTTTT
12	.	TRBJ1-1	TRBV12-3/TRBV12-4	.	CASRPQNTEAFF	TGTGCCAGTAGGCCACAGAACACTGAAGCTTTCTTT
14	.	TRBJ1-2	TRBV11-2	.	CASRELRGKNGYTF	TGTGCCAGCAGAGAACTTAGGGGGAAAAATGGCTACACCTTC
12	.	TRBJ2-7	TRBV28	.	CASSGGSYEQYF	TGTGCCAGCAGTGGGGGCTCATACGAGCAGTACTTC
14	.	TRBJ1-4	TRBV19	.	CASRDRQINEKLFF	TGTGCCAGTAGGGACCGACAGATTAATGAAAAACTGTTTTTT
15	.	TRBJ2-5	TRBV7-9	TRBD1	CASSSGQVLTETQYF	TGTGCCAGCAGCTCGGGACAGGTCTTAACGGAGACCCAGTACTTC
17	.	TRBJ2-3	TRBV4-1	.	CASSHAPSRVGTDTQYF	TGCGCCAGCAGCCATGCTCCGTCGAGGGTCGGCACAGATACGCAGTATTTT
15	.	TRBJ2-7	TRBV10-1	TRBD1	CASSDWTGGRYEQYF	TGCGCCAGCAGCGACTGGACAGGGGGCAGGTACGAGCAGTACTTC
15	.	TRBJ2-7	TRBV6-2/TRBV6-3	.	CASSYLTAGVGEQYF	TGTGCCAGCAGTTATTTGACAGCGGGTGTTGGCGAGCAGTACTTC
12	.	TRBJ2-2	TRBV7-9	.	CASSLWSGELFF	TGTGCCAGCAGTCTTTGGTCCGGGGAGCTGTTTTTT
11	.	TRBJ1-2	TRBV12-3/TRBV12-4	.	CASSLGDIYTF	TGTGCCAGCAGTTTGGGTGACATCTACACCTTC
16	few	TRBJ1-4	TRBV28	.	CASSPRVRATNEKLFF	TGTGCCAGCAGTCCCCGGGTGAGAGCAACTAATGAAAAACTGTTTTTT
15	.	TRBJ1-4	TRBV24-1	TRBD1	CATSDGGQINEKLFF	TGTGCCACCAGTGATGGGGGACAGATTAATGAAAAACTGTTTTTT